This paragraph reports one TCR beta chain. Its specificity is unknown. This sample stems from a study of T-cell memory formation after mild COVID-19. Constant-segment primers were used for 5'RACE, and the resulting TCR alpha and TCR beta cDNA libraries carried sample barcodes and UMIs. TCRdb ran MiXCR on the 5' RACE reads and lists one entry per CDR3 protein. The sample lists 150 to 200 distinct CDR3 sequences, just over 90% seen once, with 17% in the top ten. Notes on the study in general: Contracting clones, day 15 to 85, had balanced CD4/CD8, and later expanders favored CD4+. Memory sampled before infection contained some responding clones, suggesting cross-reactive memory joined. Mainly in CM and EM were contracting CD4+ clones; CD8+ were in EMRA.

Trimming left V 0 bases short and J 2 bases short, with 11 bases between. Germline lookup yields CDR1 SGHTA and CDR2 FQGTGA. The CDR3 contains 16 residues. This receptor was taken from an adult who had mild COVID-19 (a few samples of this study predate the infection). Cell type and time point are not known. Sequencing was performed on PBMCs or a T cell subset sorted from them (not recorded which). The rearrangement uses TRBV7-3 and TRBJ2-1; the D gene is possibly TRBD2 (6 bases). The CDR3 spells CASSLTGGATYNEQFF. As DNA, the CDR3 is TGTGCCAGCAGCTTAACTGGCGGGGCCACCTACAATGAGCAGTTCTTC.